This passage covers 27 T cell receptor beta chains from one sample sequenced in a study of cytomegalovirus exposure and HLA in healthy donors (dated by TCRdb to the late 2010s). The method was the immunoSEQ multiplex PCR assay. The multiplex PCR relied on a mix of 60 forward primers for TCR Vbeta segments and 13 reverse primers for TCR Jbeta segments. In TCRdb, the immuneACCESS table is reduced to in-frame sequences with V and J assigned. These tables do not hold every clone; where another copy was compared, an unresolved V gene accounts for under half, and the others remain unexplained. This sample holds 180,000 or so clones; less than 80% were observed only once. The top ten clones comprise approximately 0.76% of the sample. The sequencing sample was made of PBMCs. The receptors shown here come from a female donor in good health and CMV-seronegative.

The rearrangement links TRBV7-9 to TRBJ2-5; D unclear. V lost 1 base and J 7 bases, leaving 10 bases between the germline ends. The germline CDR1 and CDR2 sequences are SEHNR and FQNEAQ (reference sequence). The length of the CDR3 is 13 residues. This CDR3 is CASSLVIEPTQYF. The CDR3 nucleotides read TGTGCCAGCAGCTTAGTAATAGAACCGACCCAGTACTTC.

This clone was found once. The CDR3 region has the DNA TGTGCCAGCAGCTCGCGGACAGGAGAGGAGGAGACCCAGTACTTC. Protein sequence: CASSSRTGEEETQYF. The J gene is TRBJ2-5, the V gene TRBV11-1, with TRBD1 identical over 7 bases. Germline CDR1 is SGHAT and CDR2 is FQDESV (reference sequence). With 4 bases clipped from V and 5 bases from J, the junction kept 10 bases outside the gene matches. The CDR3 extends over 15 amino acids.

The rearrangement joins TRBV27 to TRBJ1-4; D gene uncertain. The V and J ends lost 0 bases and 5 bases respectively, with 7 bases between them. The CDR3 covers 14 residues. Germline lookup yields CDR1 MNHEY and CDR2 SMNVEV (reference sequence). CDR3 residues: CASSLSRANEKLFF. CDR3 coding DNA: TGTGCCAGCAGTTTATCGCGGGCCAATGAAAAACTGTTTTTT.

The rearrangement links TRBV27 to TRBJ2-5; 8 bases agree with TRBD2. CDR1 is MNHEY and CDR2 is SMNVEV in the germline V gene (reference sequence). The length of the CDR3 is 15 residues. Trimming cost V 6 bases and J 4 bases; bases outside gene matches: 10. The CDR3 region is CASSSSGSRGETQYF. The CDR3 nucleotides read TGTGCCAGCAGCTCAAGCGGGAGTCGGGGAGAGACCCAGTACTTC.

The chain uses TRBV10-1 and TRBJ2-7; possible D gene TRBD2, 5 bases. The CDR3 consists of 11 residues. The V gene lost 10 bases and the J gene lost 0 bases, with 7 bases spanning the gap. CDR1 and CDR2 from the germline V gene are WNHNN and SYGVQD (reference sequence). CDR3 residues: CAKRSSYEQYF. The CDR3 bases are TGCGCCAAGCGGAGCTCCTACGAGCAGTACTTC.

The V and J genes are TRBV4-3 and TRBJ2-3, with 9 bases fitting TRBD2. Germline values: CDR1 LGHNA, CDR2 YSLEER. The ends lost 1 base at V and 1 base at J; junction bases unmatched: 3. The CDR3 consists of 16 residues. CDR3 in amino acids: CASSQGLAGRTDTQYF. Here the CDR3 DNA reads TGCGCCAGCAGCCAAGGGCTAGCGGGACGCACAGATACGCAGTATTTT.

CDR3 sequence (DNA): TGTGCCAGCAGTAGAAACAGGGACTACGAGCAGTACTTC. It codes for CASSRNRDYEQYF. J is TRBJ2-7 and V is TRBV7-3; TRBD1 might be the D (6 bases). V lost 6 bases, J lost 3 bases, and 12 bases lay in between. Germline lookup yields CDR1 SGHTA and CDR2 FQGTGA. This CDR3 is built from 13 residues.

This rearrangement joins TRBV28 to TRBJ2-7; 10 bases are a match to TRBD2. CDR1 is MDHEN and CDR2 is SYDVKM in the germline V gene. CDR3 size: 15 residues. J was trimmed by 5 bases and V by 3 bases; bases with no gene match: 7. The CDR3 is CASSLWASGRHEQYF. The CDR3, as DNA: TGTGCCAGCAGTTTGTGGGCTAGCGGGAGACACGAGCAGTACTTC.

The J gene is TRBJ2-7, the V gene TRBV28, with 7 bases matching TRBD2. The V and J ends lost 5 bases and 3 bases, in that order; junction bases with no gene match: 7. Germline V gene sequence: CDR1 MDHEN, CDR2 SYDVKM. The CDR3 is made up of 14 amino acids. CDR3 in amino acids: CASSPGTTLYEQYF. The CDR3 nucleotides are TGTGCCAGCAGTCCCGGGACTACCCTCTACGAGCAGTACTTC.

V usage is TRBV10-3 and J usage is TRBJ1-1; 11 positions agree with TRBD1. The trim removed 7 bases at V and 9 bases at J, leaving 7 bases unmatched. Per the germline V gene, CDR1 is ENHRY and CDR2 is SYGVKD. The CDR3 is 13 amino acids. The DNA for the CDR3 is TGTGCCATCACCCCGGGACAGGGGGGTCAAGCTTTCTTT. This encodes CAITPGQGGQAFF.

Only one count was recorded for this clone. This sequence joins TRBV9 and TRBJ1-6; 10 bases align to TRBD1. V lost 0 bases, J lost 9 bases, and 6 bases stayed unmatched. This CDR3 region has 16 residues. Germline CDR1 reads SGDLS; CDR2 reads YYNGEE. The CDR3 DNA sequence: TGTGCCAGCAGCGTAGAGACAGGGGGCAAGGGTTCACCCCTCCACTTT. Its protein product is CASSVETGGKGSPLHF.

The V gene is TRBV27, the J gene TRBJ1-1; no definite D call. CDR3 length: 14 residues. Germline CDR1 and CDR2: MNHEY and SMNVEV (reference sequence). Trimming stripped 0 bases from V and 1 base from J, with 6 bases between. The CDR3 sequence is CASSLSTANTEAFF. The CDR3 DNA is TGTGCCAGCAGTTTATCTACAGCGAACACTGAAGCTTTCTTT.

The gene calls are TRBV5-1 and TRBJ2-5, with 10 bases aligning to TRBD2. V was pared by 4 bases and J by 4 bases, with 13 bases of the junction left unmatched. Germline V gene sequence: CDR1 SGHRS, CDR2 YFSETQ. The CDR3 is 17 residues long. This chain's CDR3 is CASSATPSGRARETQYF. The CDR3 DNA sequence: TGCGCCAGCAGCGCTACCCCCAGCGGGAGGGCCCGAGAGACCCAGTACTTC.

J is TRBJ2-7 and V is TRBV14, with 8 nucleotides matching TRBD2. The length of the CDR3 is 15 residues. The junction had 13 bases not matched to a gene; V was cut back by 0 bases and J by 12 bases. Germline V CDR1 and CDR2: SGHDN, FVKESK. CDR3 residues: CASSQERTSGSFRYF. The CDR3 DNA reads TGTGCCAGCAGCCAAGAGCGAACCAGCGGGAGCTTTCGGTACTTC. The complete variable domain, with remaining parts taken from reference TRBV14 and TRBJ2-7, reads EAGVTQFPSHSVIEKGQTVTLRCDPISGHDNLYWYRRVMGKEIKFLLHFVKESKQDESGMPNNRFLAERTGGTYSTLKVQPAELEDSGVYFCASSQERTSGSFRYFGPGTRLTVT.

The sample holds one count of this clone. The chain recombines TRBV5-1 with TRBJ2-7; 7 bases align to TRBD2. J was trimmed by 2 bases and V by 4 bases; bases with no gene match: 9. Germline assignment: CDR1 SGHRS and CDR2 YFSETQ. This CDR3 spans 15 amino acids. The CDR3 spells CASSPSWGGAYEQYF. The CDR3 DNA is TGCGCCAGCAGCCCTAGTTGGGGGGGGGCCTACGAGCAGTACTTC. The variable domain in full, completed from reference TRBV5-1 and TRBJ2-7, reads KAGVTQTPRYLIKTRGQQVTLSCSPISGHRSVSWYQQTPGQGLQFLFEYFSETQRNKGNFPGRFSGRQFSNSRSEMNVSTLELGDSALYLCASSPSWGGAYEQYFGPGTRLTVT.

Details on this clone: At one boundary the junction diverges from the germline segment, which might be a read error. The chain carries TRBV10-3 and TRBJ2-6, with D maybe TRBD1 (6 bases). The CDR3 sequence is 20 residues long. Per germline, CDR1 ENHRY and CDR2 SYGVKD. The CDR3: CAISERRKMGASSGANGLTF. The CDR3 DNA follows: TGTGCCATCAGTGAAAGGCGTAAGATGGGGGCTAGCTCTGGGGCCAACGGCCTGACTTTC.

The DNA of the CDR3 is TGCGCCAGCAGCCTTATCACACGCACAGATACGCAGTATTTT. It encodes CASSLITRTDTQYF. This sequence joins TRBV4-1 and TRBJ2-3, with unresolved D. CDR1 is MGHRA, CDR2 YSYEKL, per germline. The CDR3 runs to 14 residues. V dropped 4 bases and J dropped 1 base, with 9 bases sitting between them.

The V gene is TRBV7-8, the J gene TRBJ2-7; a weak D match, TRBD2 (6 bases). The V gene's germline CDR1 is SGHVS and CDR2 FQNEAQ. The CDR3 is 15 amino acids. V was clipped by 5 bases and J by 3 bases, with 17 bases between them. CDR3 sequence (DNA): TGTGCCAGCAGCGACGGGAGCGCCTCGTTCTACGAGCAGTACTTC. This translates into CASSDGSASFYEQYF.

V usage is TRBV28 and J usage is TRBJ1-5; TRBD1 is a possible D gene (5 bases). The CDR3 totals 14 residues. Looked up from germline, CDR1 is MDHEN and CDR2 is SYDVKM. Trimming removed 5 bases at V and 7 bases at J, with 15 bases between. CDR3: CASSRPGLGQPQHF. The CDR3, as DNA: TGTGCCAGCAGTCGGCCAGGGTTGGGGCAGCCCCAGCATTTT. Full variable domain (rest looked up from reference TRBV28 and TRBJ1-5): DVKVTQSSRYLVKRTGEKVFLECVQDMDHENMFWYRQDPGLGLRLIYFSYDVKMKEKGDIPEGYSVSREKKERFSLILESASTNQTSMYLCASSRPGLGQPQHFGDGTRLSIL.

Regarding this clone: At one end the junction does not follow the germline gene, possibly because of a read error. V is TRBV7-9 and J is TRBJ2-7; D not certain. CDR3 size: 13 residues. Looked up from germline, CDR1 is SEHNR and CDR2 is FQNEAQ (reference sequence). CDR3 DNA sequence: TGTACCAGCAGCTACGCCGGCTCCTACGAGCAGTACTTC. Protein sequence: CTSSYAGSYEQYF.

The chain carries TRBV7-2 and TRBJ1-2, with D unclear. This CDR3 is 13 amino acids long. V gave up 6 bases and J gave up 4 bases, with 12 bases separating them. The germline V gene has CDR1 SGHTA and CDR2 FQGNSA. The CDR3, as DNA: TGTGCCAGCAGTTTCGCAGGTAGCTATGGCTACACCTTC. As protein: CASSFAGSYGYTF.

This chain connects TRBV27 to TRBJ1-1; D unclear. The CDR3 length is 14 residues. Trimming left V 2 bases short and J 0 bases short, with 7 bases between. The V gene's germline CDR1 is MNHEY and CDR2 SMNVEV (reference sequence). CDR3 DNA sequence: TGTGCCAGCAGTTTAACCCCAGTGAACACTGAAGCTTTCTTT. Translating gives CASSLTPVNTEAFF.

V usage is TRBV7-9 and J usage is TRBJ2-2, with D possibly TRBD2 on 6 matching bases. Trimming took 2 bases from V and 0 from J, leaving 10 bases between them. Per germline, CDR1 SEHNR and CDR2 FQNEAQ (reference sequence). The CDR3 runs 16 residues. The CDR3 nucleotides are TGTGCCAGCAGCTTAAATCTAGCGTCGAACACCGGGGAGCTGTTTTTT. It encodes CASSLNLASNTGELFF.

Only a few counts were recorded for this clone. The rearrangement uses TRBV6-4 and TRBJ2-3; tentatively, D is TRBD2 (5 bases). From germline, CDR1 is MRHNA and CDR2 SNTAGT. Trimming removed 8 bases at V and 2 bases at J, with 17 bases between. The CDR3 extends over 15 amino acids. The CDR3 bases are TGTGCCAGCGGCCGGGATCACAAGTCCACAGATACGCAGTATTTT. Translation gives CASGRDHKSTDTQYF.

This clone was detected a few times. The chain uses TRBV9 and TRBJ2-1; 12 positions agree with TRBD2. V shed 7 bases, J shed 4 bases, and the junction held 6 bases outside the gene matches. CDR1 is SGDLS, CDR2 YYNGEE, per germline. CDR3 length: 15 residues. The CDR3 loop reads CASATSGSPYNEQFF. DNA of the CDR3: TGTGCCAGCGCGACTAGCGGGAGCCCGTACAATGAGCAGTTCTTC.

This chain joins TRBV7-3 and TRBJ1-1, with 7 nucleotides matching TRBD1. The CDR3 consists of 14 residues. The ends lost 1 base at V and 8 bases at J; junction bases unmatched: 7. Germline loops: CDR1 SGHTA, CDR2 FQGTGA. CDR3 nucleotide sequence: TGTGCCAGCAGCTTAAAAGGGGGCGCCGAGGAAGCTTTCTTT. Translation gives CASSLKGGAEEAFF.

This clone was counted a few times. The CDR3 sequence: CASSLGPRGSGELFF. CDR3 DNA: TGTGCCAGCAGCTTAGGTCCCAGGGGATCCGGGGAGCTGTTTTTT. This chain connects TRBV7-2 to TRBJ2-2; weak D call: TRBD1 (6 bases). The V gene's germline CDR1 is SGHTA and CDR2 FQGNSA. Trimming removed 1 base at V and 6 bases at J, with 12 bases between. This CDR3 spans 15 amino acids. Full variable domain (outside the CDR3, taken from reference TRBV7-2 and TRBJ2-2): GAGVSQSPSNKVTEKGKDVELRCDPISGHTALYWYRQSLGQGLEFLIYFQGNSAPDKSGLPSDRFSAERTGGSVSTLTIQRTQQEDSAVYLCASSLGPRGSGELFFGEGSRLTVL.